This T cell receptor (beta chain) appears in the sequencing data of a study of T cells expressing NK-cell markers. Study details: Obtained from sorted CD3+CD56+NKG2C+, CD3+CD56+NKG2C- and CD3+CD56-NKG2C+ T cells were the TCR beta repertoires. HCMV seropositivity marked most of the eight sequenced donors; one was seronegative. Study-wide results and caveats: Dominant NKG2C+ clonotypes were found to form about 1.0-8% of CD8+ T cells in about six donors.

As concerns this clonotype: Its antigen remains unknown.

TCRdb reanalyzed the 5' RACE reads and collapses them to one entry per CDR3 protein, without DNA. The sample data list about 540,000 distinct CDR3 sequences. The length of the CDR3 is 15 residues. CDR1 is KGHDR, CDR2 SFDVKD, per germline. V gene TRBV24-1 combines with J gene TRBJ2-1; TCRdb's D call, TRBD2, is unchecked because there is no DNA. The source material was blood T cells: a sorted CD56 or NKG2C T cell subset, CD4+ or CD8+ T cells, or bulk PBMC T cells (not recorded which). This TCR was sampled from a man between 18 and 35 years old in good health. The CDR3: CATSDRGLANNEQFF.